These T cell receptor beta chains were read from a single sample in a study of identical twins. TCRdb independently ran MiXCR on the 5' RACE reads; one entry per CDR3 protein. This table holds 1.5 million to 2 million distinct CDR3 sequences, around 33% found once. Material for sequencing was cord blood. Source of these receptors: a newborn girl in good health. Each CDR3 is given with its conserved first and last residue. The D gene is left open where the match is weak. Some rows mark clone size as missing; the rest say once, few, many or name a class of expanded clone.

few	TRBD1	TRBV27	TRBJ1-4	CASSYKNRGPTNEKLFF	TGTGCCAGCAGCTATAAAAACAGGGGACCAACTAATGAAAAACTGTTTTTT
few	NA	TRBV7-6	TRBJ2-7	CASSPFASSYEQYF	TGTGCCAGCAGCCCCTTCGCTAGCTCCTACGAGCAGTACTTC
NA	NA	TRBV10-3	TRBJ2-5	CAISGTAGQYQETQYF	TGTGCCATCAGTGGGACAGCGGGACAGTACCAAGAGACCCAGTACTTC
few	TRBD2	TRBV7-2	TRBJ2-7	CASSLARGFFYEQYF	TGTGCCAGCAGCTTAGCGCGGGGGTTTTTCTACGAGCAGTACTTC
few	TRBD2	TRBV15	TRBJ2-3	CATSRVVLGGSVDTQYF	TGTGCCACCAGCAGAGTGGTTCTTGGCGGGAGTGTAGATACGCAGTATTTT
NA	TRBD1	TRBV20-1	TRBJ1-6	CSAPTGGYNSPLHF	TGCAGTGCTCCGACAGGGGGCTATAATTCACCCCTCCACTTT
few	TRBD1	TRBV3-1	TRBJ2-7	CASSQDQGVYHYEQYF	TGTGCCAGCAGCCAAGACCAGGGGGTCTACCACTACGAGCAGTACTTC
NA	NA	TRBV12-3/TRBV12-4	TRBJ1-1	CASSRSDRLWAGAFF	TGTGCCAGCAGTCGAAGCGACAGGCTATGGGCGGGAGCTTTCTTT
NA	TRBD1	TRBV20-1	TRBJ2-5	CSAPGQGMETQYF	TGCAGTGCCCCGGGACAGGGGATGGAGACCCAGTACTTC
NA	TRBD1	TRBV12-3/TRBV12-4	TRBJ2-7	CASSFGLSRTGGSYNEQYF	TGTGCCAGCAGTTTCGGGCTATCCCGGACAGGGGGTTCCTACAATGAGCAGTACTTC
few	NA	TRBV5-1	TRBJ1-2	CASILGDTNYGYTF	TGCGCCAGCATCTTGGGAGACACTAACTATGGCTACACCTTC
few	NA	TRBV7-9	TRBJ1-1	CASSWVDRSTEAFF	TGTGCCAGCAGCTGGGTCGACAGAAGCACTGAAGCTTTCTTT
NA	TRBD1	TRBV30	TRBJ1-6	CAWSGQGASPLHF	TGTGCCTGGAGCGGACAGGGGGCTTCACCCCTCCACTTT
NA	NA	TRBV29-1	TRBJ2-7	CSVARGLGYNEQYF	TGCAGCGTTGCCCGGGGCCTGGGGTACAATGAGCAGTACTTC
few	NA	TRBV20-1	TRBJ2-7	CSAAPSWRGPSRDEQYF	TGCAGTGCTGCCCCGTCTTGGCGGGGCCCCTCTAGGGACGAGCAGTACTTC
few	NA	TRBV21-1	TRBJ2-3	CASSKDGAGLITDTQYF	TGTGCCAGCAGCAAAGACGGAGCGGGACTGATCACAGATACGCAGTATTTT
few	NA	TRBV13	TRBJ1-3	CASSLDSRAGNTIYF	TGTGCCAGCAGCTTGGATTCTCGGGCTGGAAACACCATATATTTT
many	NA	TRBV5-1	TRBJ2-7	CASSMDPAYEQYF	TGCGCCAGCAGCATGGACCCAGCCTACGAGCAGTACTTC
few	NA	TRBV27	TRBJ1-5	CASSPLNKGSGQPQHF	TGTGCCAGCAGTCCCTTAAATAAGGGATCGGGACAGCCCCAGCATTTT
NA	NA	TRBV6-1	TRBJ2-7	CASSERGGGRGNEQYF	TGTGCCAGCAGTGAAAGGGGCGGGGGCAGGGGCAACGAGCAGTACTTC
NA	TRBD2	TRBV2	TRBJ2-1	CASSAPAGVSINEQFF	TGTGCCAGCAGCGCCCCTGCGGGGGTTTCAATCAATGAGCAGTTCTTC
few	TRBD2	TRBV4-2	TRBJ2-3	CASSHFSGGSTRKDTQYF	TGTGCCAGCAGCCATTTCTCGGGCGGGAGCACCAGGAAGGATACGCAGTATTTT
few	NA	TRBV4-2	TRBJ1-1	CASTSGWGSDIWNTEAFF	TGTGCCAGCACCTCAGGCTGGGGGTCTGATATTTGGAACACTGAAGCTTTCTTT
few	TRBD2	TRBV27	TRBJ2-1	CASSPRLAGGHYNEQFF	TGTGCCAGCAGTCCTCGACTAGCGGGGGGCCATTACAATGAGCAGTTCTTC
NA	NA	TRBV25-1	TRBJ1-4	CAGSDRQGTNEKLFF	TGTGCCGGCAGTGATAGGCAGGGCACTAATGAAAAACTGTTTTTT
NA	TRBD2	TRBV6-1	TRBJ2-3	CASIRHGLGGTDTQYF	TGTGCCAGCATTCGACATGGACTAGGGGGCACAGATACGCAGTATTTT
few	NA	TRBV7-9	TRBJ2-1	CASSLRLGGPDNEQFF	TGTGCCAGCAGCTTACGTTTGGGGGGCCCGGACAATGAGCAGTTCTTC
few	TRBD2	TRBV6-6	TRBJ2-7	CASSVPTSGGINEQYF	TGTGCCAGCAGTGTTCCGACTAGCGGGGGGATAAACGAGCAGTACTTC
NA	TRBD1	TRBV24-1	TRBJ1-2	CATSDGTGFYGYTF	TGTGCCACCAGTGACGGGACAGGGTTCTATGGCTACACCTTC
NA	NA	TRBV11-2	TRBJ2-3	CASSPSYRATDTQYF	TGTGCCAGCAGCCCGTCTTACAGGGCAACAGATACGCAGTATTTT
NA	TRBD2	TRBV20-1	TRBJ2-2	CSRAGTSGELFF	TGCAGCCGAGCGGGGACTAGCGGGGAGCTGTTTTTT